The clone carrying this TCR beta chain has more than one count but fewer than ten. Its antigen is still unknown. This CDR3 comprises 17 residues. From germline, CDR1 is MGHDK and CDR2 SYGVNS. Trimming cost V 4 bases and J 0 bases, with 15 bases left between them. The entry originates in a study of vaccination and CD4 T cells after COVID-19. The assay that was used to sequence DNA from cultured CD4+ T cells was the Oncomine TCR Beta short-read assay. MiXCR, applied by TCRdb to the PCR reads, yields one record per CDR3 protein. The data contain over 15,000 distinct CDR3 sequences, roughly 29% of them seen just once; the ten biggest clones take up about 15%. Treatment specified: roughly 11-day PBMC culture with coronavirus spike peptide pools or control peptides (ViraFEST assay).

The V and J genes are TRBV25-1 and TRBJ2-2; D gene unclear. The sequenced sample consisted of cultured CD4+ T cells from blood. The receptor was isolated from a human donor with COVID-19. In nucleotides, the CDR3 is TGTGCCAGCAGTGCCAGCTCCCCCACATCGAACACCGGGGAGCTGTTTTTT. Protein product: CASSASSPTSNTGELFF.